The 9 T cell receptor beta chains below all came from one sample that was sequenced in a study of blood T cell repertoires in COVID-19. This table comes from immunoSEQ multiplex PCR, and its TCRdb copy is limited to in-frame clones, with some not included. The table includes 250,000 to 300,000 clones, about nine tenths detected once. The source material was peripheral blood. These receptor sequences come from a woman aged 30 to 39 with COVID-19, enrolled during active disease.

The rearrangement links TRBV5-4 to TRBJ2-7; TRBD1 matches at 7 bases. The germline V gene has CDR1 SGHNT and CDR2 YYREEE (reference sequence). Trimming took 0 bases from V and 2 from J; bases not matched to a gene: 2. The CDR3 totals 14 residues. The CDR3 nucleotides read TGTGCCAGCAGCTTGGGGACAGGCCCCTACGAGCAGTACTTC. Protein product: CASSLGTGPYEQYF.

V is TRBV5-5 and J is TRBJ1-1; TRBD1 matches 7 bases. Germline-derived CDR1 and CDR2 are SGHKS and YYEKEE (reference sequence). There are 14 residues in the CDR3. V lost 0 bases and J lost 2; bases outside the gene matches: 1. The CDR3 reads CASSLDRGNTEAFF. In nucleotides, the CDR3 is TGTGCCAGCAGCTTGGACAGGGGAAACACTGAAGCTTTCTTT.

This chain links TRBV7-2 with TRBJ1-1; D unclear. The CDR3 sequence is 14 residues long. V was shortened by 5 bases and J by 11 bases, with 21 bases between the two germline ends. CDR1 is SGHTA, CDR2 FQGNSA, per germline. In DNA form, the CDR3 reads TGTGCCAGCAGCCGTCCCTATACAGACATCGGCGCTTTCTTT. This codes for CASSRPYTDIGAFF.

The CDR3 DNA reads TGTGCCAGCAGTTCGGACAGGGCTACATCCTACGAGCAGTACTTC. This encodes CASSSDRATSYEQYF. The chain combines TRBV6-6 with TRBJ2-7, with 8 bases lining up with TRBD1. This CDR3 spans 15 amino acids. Germline lookup yields CDR1 MNHNY and CDR2 SVGAGI (reference sequence). The V segment lost 4 bases and the J segment 1 base; nucleotides outside the gene matches: 6.

The rearrangement links TRBV6-5 to TRBJ2-1; 7 bases are a match to TRBD2. This CDR3 comprises 15 residues. Unmatched junction bases numbered 10, after V lost 6 bases and J lost 5 bases. The germline CDR1 and CDR2 sequences are MNHEY and SVGAGI. CDR3 coding DNA: TGTGCCAGCAGCCTGTCAGTAGCGGGTGACAATGAGCAGTTCTTC. It is translated as CASSLSVAGDNEQFF.

The chain couples TRBV3-1 (or the pseudogene TRBV3-2) to TRBJ2-2; no clear D gene. The length of the CDR3 is 14 residues. The ends were cut back, 1 base at V and 5 bases at J, with 8 bases in the middle. The V gene's germline CDR1 is LGHDT and CDR2 YNNKEL (reference sequence). CDR3 region: CASSQGRGTGELFF. The CDR3 nucleotides are TGTGCCAGCAGCCAAGGGCGCGGAACCGGGGAGCTGTTTTTT.

A single count supports this clone. The V call is TRBV7-9, the J call TRBJ2-7; 11 bases match TRBD1. Germline loops: CDR1 SEHNR, CDR2 FQNEAQ (reference sequence). Losses at the gene ends were 5 bases for V and 3 bases for J; bases not matched to a gene: 6. This CDR3 region has 15 residues. CDR3 sequence: CASSETGTGGYEQYF. CDR3 DNA: TGTGCCAGCAGCGAAACCGGGACAGGGGGCTACGAGCAGTACTTC. Using reference TRBV7-9 and TRBJ2-7 for the parts outside the CDR3, the full variable domain is DTGVSQNPRHKITKRGQNVTFRCDPISEHNRLYWYRQTLGQGPEFLTYFQNEAQLEKSRLLSDRFSAERPKGSFSTLEIQRTEQGDSAMYLCASSETGTGGYEQYFGPGTRLTVT.

V gene TRBV6-2 or TRBV6-3 combines with J gene TRBJ1-1; TRBD1 is a possible D gene (5 bases). CDR1 and CDR2 from the germline V gene are MNHEY and SVGEGT. The CDR3 consists of 13 residues. Trimming took off 6 bases at V and 2 bases at J, with 10 bases between the two ends. In DNA form, the CDR3 reads TGTGCCAGCAGCCCGACAGCAAACACTGAAGCTTTCTTT. This codes for CASSPTANTEAFF.

The rearrangement joins TRBV6-5 to TRBJ2-1, with 7 bases aligning to TRBD1. Germline V CDR1 and CDR2: MNHEY, SVGAGI. The CDR3 loop spans 13 amino acids. V dropped 2 bases and J dropped 5; count of bases not matched to a gene: 0. CDR3 nucleotides: TGTGCCAGCAGTTACGGACAGGACAATGAGCAGTTCTTC. Protein: CASSYGQDNEQFF.